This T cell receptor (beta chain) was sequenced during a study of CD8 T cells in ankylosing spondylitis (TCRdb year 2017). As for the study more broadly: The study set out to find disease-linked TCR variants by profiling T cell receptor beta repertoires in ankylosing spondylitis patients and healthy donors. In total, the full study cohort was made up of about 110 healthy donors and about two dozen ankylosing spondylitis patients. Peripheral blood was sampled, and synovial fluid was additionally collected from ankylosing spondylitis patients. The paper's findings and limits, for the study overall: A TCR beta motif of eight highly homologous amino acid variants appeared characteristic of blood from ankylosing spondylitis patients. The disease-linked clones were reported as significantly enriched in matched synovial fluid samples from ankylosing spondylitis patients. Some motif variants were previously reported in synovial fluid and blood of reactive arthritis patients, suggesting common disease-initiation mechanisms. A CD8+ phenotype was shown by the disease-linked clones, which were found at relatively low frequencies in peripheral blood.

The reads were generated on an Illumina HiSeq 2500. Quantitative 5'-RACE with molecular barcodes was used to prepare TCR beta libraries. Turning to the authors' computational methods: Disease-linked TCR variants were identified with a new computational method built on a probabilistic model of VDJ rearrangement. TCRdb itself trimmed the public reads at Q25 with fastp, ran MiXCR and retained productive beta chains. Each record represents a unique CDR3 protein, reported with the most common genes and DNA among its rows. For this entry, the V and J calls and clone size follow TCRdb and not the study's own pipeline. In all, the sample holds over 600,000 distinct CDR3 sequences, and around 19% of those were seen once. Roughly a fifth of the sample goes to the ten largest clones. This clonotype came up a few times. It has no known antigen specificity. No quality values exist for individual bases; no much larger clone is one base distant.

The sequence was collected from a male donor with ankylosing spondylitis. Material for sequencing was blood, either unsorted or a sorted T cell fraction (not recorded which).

At the DNA level, the sequence is TGTGCCAGCAGCTTAGGGACTATACTTTACAATGAGCAGTTCTTC. Translation gives CASSLGTILYNEQFF. The chain uses TRBV7-2 and TRBJ2-1; TRBD2 is possibly the D segment (6 matching bases). V was cut back by 1 base and J by 4 bases, leaving a gap of 11 bases between them. The germline V gene yields SGHTA for CDR1 and FQGNSA for CDR2. The CDR3 runs 15 residues from the cysteine to the phenylalanine. CDR3 DNA is the only sequence kept; it has 45 bases, read in frame from the first base.